Below, 5 T cell receptor beta chains from the same sample are listed, as sequenced in a study of T cell responses to AZD1222 COVID-19 vaccine. The protocol was immunoSEQ multiplex PCR, while the TCRdb copy is restricted to in-frame clones and leaves out a portion. The sample lists more than 85,000 clones, around nine tenths seen once, with about a sixth in the top ten. The sample was peripheral blood, taken 28 days after the second AZD1222 dose. These receptors were taken from an adult who received the AZD1222 COVID-19 vaccine.

The CDR3 loop reads CASSQTRSSYEQYF. DNA of the CDR3: TGTGCCAGCAGCCAAACTAGAAGCTCCTACGAGCAGTACTTC. The chain uses TRBV3-1 (or the pseudogene TRBV3-2) and TRBJ2-7; possible D gene TRBD2, 5 bases. With 2 bases removed from V and 0 bases from J, the gap between germline ends came to 8 bases. The CDR3 is 14 residues long. The V gene's germline CDR1 is LGHDT and CDR2 YNNKEL (reference sequence).

The rearrangement links TRBV19 to TRBJ2-7; 10 nucleotides agree with TRBD1. The CDR3 has 16 amino acids. Losses at the gene ends were 6 bases for V and 3 bases for J; bases not matched to a gene: 11. CDR1 is LNHDA, CDR2 SQIVND, per germline (reference sequence). The DNA of the CDR3 is TGTGCCAGTAGACTGACAGGGGGCGCCCCCATCTACGAGCAGTACTTC. It codes for CASRLTGGAPIYEQYF.

CDR3 bases: TGTGCCAGCTCACCGTCGGACGGGACCTACGAGCAGTACTTC. Its translation: CASSPSDGTYEQYF. The rearrangement uses TRBV18 and TRBJ2-7, with a tentative D call TRBD2 (5 bases). V lost 3 bases and J lost 2, with 11 bases in between. The germline gives CDR1 KGHSH, CDR2 LQKENI. The CDR3 has 14 amino acids.

The chain is built from TRBV19 and TRBJ1-2, with TRBD1 identical over 12 bases. Germline V gene data show CDR1 as LNHDA and CDR2 as SQIVND (reference sequence). V dropped 1 base and J dropped 3; count of bases not matched to a gene: 15. The CDR3 is 20 amino acids. The CDR3: CASSIGWFGTGGAWDYGYTF. In DNA, the CDR3 is TGTGCCAGTAGTATAGGGTGGTTCGGGACAGGGGGCGCTTGGGACTATGGCTACACCTTC.

About this clone itself: The sample carries other DNA sequences with the same CDR3. The rearrangement joins TRBV19 to TRBJ1-5, with D uncertain. Germline V CDR1 and CDR2: LNHDA, SQIVND (reference sequence). The V gene lost 3 bases and the J gene lost 6 bases, with 6 bases spanning the gap. CDR3 length: 12 residues. The CDR3 loop reads CASSILRQPQHF. As DNA, the CDR3 is TGTGCCAGTAGTATCCTACGTCAGCCCCAGCATTTT.